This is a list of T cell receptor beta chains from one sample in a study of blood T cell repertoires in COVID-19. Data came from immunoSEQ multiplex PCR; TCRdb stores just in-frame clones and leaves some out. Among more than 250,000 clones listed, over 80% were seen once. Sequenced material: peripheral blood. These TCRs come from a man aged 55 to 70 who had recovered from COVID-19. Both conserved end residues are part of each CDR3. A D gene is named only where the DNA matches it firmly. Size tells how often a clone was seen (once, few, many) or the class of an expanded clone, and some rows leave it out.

cdr3_aa: CASSVASNTGELFF
cdr3_nt: TGTGCCAGCAGCGTAGCCTCGAACACCGGGGAGCTGTTTTTT
v_call: TRBV9
j_call: TRBJ2-2
clone_size: NA
d_call: NA

cdr3_aa: CATSRGRTGMVEQFF
cdr3_nt: TGTGCCACCAGCAGAGGGCGGACAGGGATGGTTGAGCAGTTCTTC
v_call: TRBV15
j_call: TRBJ2-1
clone_size: NA
d_call: TRBD1

cdr3_aa: CASSFDRGLDGYTF
cdr3_nt: TGTGCCAGCAGTTTTGACAGGGGGCTGGATGGCTACACCTTC
v_call: TRBV21-1
j_call: TRBJ1-2
clone_size: NA
d_call: NA

cdr3_aa: CASSYLAGGPTDTQYF
cdr3_nt: TGTGCCAGCAGTTACTTGGCGGGGGGGCCAACAGATACGCAGTATTTT
v_call: TRBV6-5
j_call: TRBJ2-3
clone_size: NA
d_call: TRBD2

cdr3_aa: CASSLDGTSGETQYF
cdr3_nt: TGCGCCAGCAGCTTGGACGGGACATCAGGCGAGACCCAGTACTTC
v_call: TRBV5-1
j_call: TRBJ2-5
clone_size: NA
d_call: NA

cdr3_aa: CASNPGTASSYEQYF
cdr3_nt: TGTGCCAGCAATCCCGGGACAGCGAGCTCCTACGAGCAGTACTTC
v_call: TRBV6-5
j_call: TRBJ2-7
clone_size: NA
d_call: TRBD1

cdr3_aa: CSVEGRANTEAFF
cdr3_nt: TGCAGCGTTGAAGGCAGGGCGAACACTGAAGCTTTCTTT
v_call: TRBV29-1
j_call: TRBJ1-1
clone_size: NA
d_call: NA

cdr3_aa: CSVVVGSDEQYF
cdr3_nt: TGCAGCGTGGTGGTCGGGTCCGACGAGCAGTACTTC
v_call: TRBV29-1
j_call: TRBJ2-7
clone_size: NA
d_call: NA

cdr3_aa: CASTKQGVRGNTIYF
cdr3_nt: TGTGCCAGCACTAAACAGGGGGTGCGCGGAAACACCATATATTTT
v_call: TRBV28
j_call: TRBJ1-3
clone_size: NA
d_call: TRBD1

cdr3_aa: CASSLSPGGNQETQYF
cdr3_nt: TGCGCCAGCAGCCTATCTCCAGGGGGCAACCAAGAGACCCAGTACTTC
v_call: TRBV5-1
j_call: TRBJ2-5
clone_size: once
d_call: TRBD1

cdr3_aa: CASSQEGSNTEAFF
cdr3_nt: TGTGCCAGCAGCCAAGAGGGCAGCAACACTGAAGCTTTCTTT
v_call: TRBV4-2
j_call: TRBJ1-1
clone_size: few
d_call: NA

cdr3_aa: CASSRQGKGTDTQYF
cdr3_nt: TGTGCCAGCAGCCGACAGGGGAAGGGCACAGATACGCAGTATTTT
v_call: TRBV11-2
j_call: TRBJ2-3
clone_size: NA
d_call: TRBD1

cdr3_aa: CASSLGAGSYNEQFF
cdr3_nt: TGTGCCAGCAGTTTAGGTGCAGGCTCCTACAATGAGCAGTTCTTC
v_call: TRBV27
j_call: TRBJ2-1
clone_size: NA
d_call: NA

cdr3_aa: CASSLGSGNYEQYF
cdr3_nt: TGTGCCAGCAGCTTAGGTAGCGGGAACTACGAGCAGTACTTC
v_call: TRBV5-6
j_call: TRBJ2-7
clone_size: NA
d_call: TRBD2

cdr3_aa: CATSATGQGRTEAFF
cdr3_nt: TGTGCCACCAGTGCCACGGGACAGGGACGGACTGAAGCTTTCTTT
v_call: TRBV24-1
j_call: TRBJ1-1
clone_size: once
d_call: TRBD1

cdr3_aa: CASSSGTDTQYF
cdr3_nt: TGTGCCAGCAGCTCGGGTACAGATACGCAGTATTTT
v_call: TRBV7-3
j_call: TRBJ2-3
clone_size: NA
d_call: NA

cdr3_aa: CASSQETGGPHEQFF
cdr3_nt: TGTGCCAGCAGCCAAGAGACGGGAGGGCCCCATGAGCAGTTCTTC
v_call: TRBV14
j_call: TRBJ2-1
clone_size: NA
d_call: TRBD2

cdr3_aa: CATSDSDRGNTEAFF
cdr3_nt: TGTGCCACCAGTGATAGCGACAGGGGGAACACTGAAGCTTTCTTT
v_call: TRBV24-1
j_call: TRBJ1-1
clone_size: NA
d_call: TRBD1

cdr3_aa: CASTTTSLAGQWQTQYF
cdr3_nt: TGCGCCAGCACTACCACTTCACTAGCGGGTCAATGGCAGACCCAGTACTTC
v_call: TRBV5-1
j_call: TRBJ2-5
clone_size: NA
d_call: TRBD2

cdr3_aa: CASTRTLLKGKTEAFF
cdr3_nt: TGTGCCAGCACCCGGACACTCCTGAAAGGTAAAACTGAAGCTTTCTTT
v_call: TRBV7-8
j_call: TRBJ1-1
clone_size: NA
d_call: NA

cdr3_aa: CASRPPGQYNSPLHF
cdr3_nt: TGTGCCAGCAGACCGCCGGGACAGTATAATTCACCCCTCCACTTT
v_call: TRBV3-1/TRBV3-2
j_call: TRBJ1-6
clone_size: NA
d_call: TRBD1